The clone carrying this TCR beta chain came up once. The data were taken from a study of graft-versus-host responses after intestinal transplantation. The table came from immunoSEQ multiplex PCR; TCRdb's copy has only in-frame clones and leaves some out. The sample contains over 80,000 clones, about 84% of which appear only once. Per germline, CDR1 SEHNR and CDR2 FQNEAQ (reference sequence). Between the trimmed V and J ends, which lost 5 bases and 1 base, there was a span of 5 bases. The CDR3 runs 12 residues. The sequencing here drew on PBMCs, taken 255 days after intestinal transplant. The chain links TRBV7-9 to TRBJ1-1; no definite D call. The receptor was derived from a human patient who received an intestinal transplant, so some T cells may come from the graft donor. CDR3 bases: TGTGCCAGCAGCGCCCGGAACACTGAAGCTTTCTTT. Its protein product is CASSARNTEAFF.